The 3 T cell receptor beta chains given below trace back to one sample, sequenced in a study of T cell responses to AZD1222 COVID-19 vaccine. TCRdb's copy holds only in-frame clones and misses some; the assay was immunoSEQ multiplex PCR. The sample contains about 180,000 clones, approximately 91% of which appear only once. Material: peripheral blood, obtained 28 days after the second AZD1222 dose. The source of these receptors is an adult who received the AZD1222 COVID-19 vaccine.

The chain is built from TRBV6-5 and TRBJ1-5; D possibly corresponds to TRBD1 (6 bases). The CDR3 runs to 15 residues. CDR1 is MNHEY and CDR2 is SVGAGI in the germline V gene. The V end was cut by 2 bases, the J end by 3 bases, with 11 bases between. The CDR3 sequence: CASSYDGGPNQPQHF. CDR3 DNA: TGTGCCAGCAGTTACGACGGGGGCCCCAATCAGCCCCAGCATTTT.

V gene TRBV2 combines with J gene TRBJ2-7; TRBD1 agrees at 9 bases. Per germline, CDR1 SNHLY and CDR2 FYNNEI. The CDR3 is made up of 14 amino acids. V dropped 4 bases and J dropped 4; count of bases not matched to a gene: 5. This CDR3 is CASSVDRGIYEQYF. CDR3 nucleotide sequence: TGTGCCAGCAGTGTAGACAGGGGGATTTACGAGCAGTACTTC.

The chain links TRBV5-1 to TRBJ2-5; no definite D call. V lost 0 bases and J lost 1, with 4 bases in between. Germline lookup yields CDR1 SGHRS and CDR2 YFSETQ. The CDR3 is 13 amino acids. CDR3: CASSLGIQETQYF. The CDR3 DNA sequence: TGCGCCAGCAGCTTGGGTATCCAAGAGACCCAGTACTTC.